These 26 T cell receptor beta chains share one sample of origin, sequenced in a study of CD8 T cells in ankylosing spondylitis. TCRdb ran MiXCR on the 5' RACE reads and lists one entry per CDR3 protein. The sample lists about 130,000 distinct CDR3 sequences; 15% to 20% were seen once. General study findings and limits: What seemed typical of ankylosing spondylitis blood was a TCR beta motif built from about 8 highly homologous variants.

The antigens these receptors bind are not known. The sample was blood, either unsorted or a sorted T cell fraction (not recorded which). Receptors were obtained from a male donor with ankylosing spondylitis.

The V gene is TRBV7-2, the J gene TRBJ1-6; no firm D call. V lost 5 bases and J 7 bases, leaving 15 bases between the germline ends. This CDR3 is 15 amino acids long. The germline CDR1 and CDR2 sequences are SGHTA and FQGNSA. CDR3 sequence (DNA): TGTGCCAGCAGCCGTGGCCCACAGAAGAATTCACCCCTCCACTTT. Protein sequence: CASSRGPQKNSPLHF.

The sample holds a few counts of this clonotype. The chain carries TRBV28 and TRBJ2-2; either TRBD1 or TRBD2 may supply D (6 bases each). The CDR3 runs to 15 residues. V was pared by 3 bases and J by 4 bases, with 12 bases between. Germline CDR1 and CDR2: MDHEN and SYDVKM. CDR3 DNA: TGTGCCAGCAGTTTTTTACAGGGAGGCACCGGGGAGCTGTTTTTT. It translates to CASSFLQGGTGELFF.

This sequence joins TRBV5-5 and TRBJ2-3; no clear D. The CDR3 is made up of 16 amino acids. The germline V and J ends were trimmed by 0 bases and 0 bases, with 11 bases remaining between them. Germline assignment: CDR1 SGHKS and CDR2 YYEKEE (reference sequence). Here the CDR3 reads CASSLEWPSSTDTQYF. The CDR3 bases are TGTGCCAGCAGCTTGGAGTGGCCTTCTAGCACAGATACGCAGTATTTT.

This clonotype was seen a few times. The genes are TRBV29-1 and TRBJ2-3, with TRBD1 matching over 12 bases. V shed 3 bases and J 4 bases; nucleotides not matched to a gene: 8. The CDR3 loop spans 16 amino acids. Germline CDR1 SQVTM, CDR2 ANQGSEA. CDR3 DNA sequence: TGCAGCGTTGAGTCTGGGACAGGGGGCGGTGCAGATACGCAGTATTTT. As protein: CSVESGTGGGADTQYF.

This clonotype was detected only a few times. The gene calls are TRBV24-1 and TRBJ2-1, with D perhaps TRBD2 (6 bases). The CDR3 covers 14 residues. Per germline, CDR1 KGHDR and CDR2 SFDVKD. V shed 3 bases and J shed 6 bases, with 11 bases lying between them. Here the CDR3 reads CATSDASGVNEQFF. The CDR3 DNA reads TGTGCCACCAGTGATGCCTCGGGAGTCAATGAGCAGTTCTTC.

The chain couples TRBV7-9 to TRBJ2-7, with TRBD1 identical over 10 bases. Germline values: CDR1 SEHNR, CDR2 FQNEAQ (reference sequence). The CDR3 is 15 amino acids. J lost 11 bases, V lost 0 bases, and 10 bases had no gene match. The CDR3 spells CASSLATTGQGGKYF. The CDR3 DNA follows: TGTGCCAGCAGCTTAGCAACGACTGGACAGGGGGGAAAGTACTTC.

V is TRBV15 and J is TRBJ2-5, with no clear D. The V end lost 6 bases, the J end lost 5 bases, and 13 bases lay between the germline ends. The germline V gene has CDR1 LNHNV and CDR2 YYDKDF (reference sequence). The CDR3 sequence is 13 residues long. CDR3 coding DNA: TGTGCCACCAGAGACTCCTCGCGGGAGACCCAGTACTTC. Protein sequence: CATRDSSRETQYF.

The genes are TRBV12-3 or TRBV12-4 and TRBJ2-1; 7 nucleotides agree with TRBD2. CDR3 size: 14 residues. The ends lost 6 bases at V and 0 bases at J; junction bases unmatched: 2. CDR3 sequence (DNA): TGTGCCAGCAGCAGGACTAGCTCCTACAATGAGCAGTTCTTC. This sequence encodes CASSRTSSYNEQFF.

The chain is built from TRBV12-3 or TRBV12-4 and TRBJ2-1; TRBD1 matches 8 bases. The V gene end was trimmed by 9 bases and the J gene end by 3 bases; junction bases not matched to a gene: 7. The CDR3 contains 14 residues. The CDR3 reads CASTGGPVYNEQFF. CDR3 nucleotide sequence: TGTGCCAGTACAGGGGGTCCGGTCTACAATGAGCAGTTCTTC.

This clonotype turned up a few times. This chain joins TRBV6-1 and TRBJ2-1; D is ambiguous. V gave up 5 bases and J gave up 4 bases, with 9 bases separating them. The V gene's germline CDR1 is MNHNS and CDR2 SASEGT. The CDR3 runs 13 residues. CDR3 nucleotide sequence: TGTGCCAGCAGTCCGACTGAATACAATGAGCAGTTCTTC. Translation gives CASSPTEYNEQFF.

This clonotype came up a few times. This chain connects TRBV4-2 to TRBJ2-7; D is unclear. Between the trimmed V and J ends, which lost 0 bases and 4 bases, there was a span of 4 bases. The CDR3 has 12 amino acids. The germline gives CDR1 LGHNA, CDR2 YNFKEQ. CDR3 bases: TGTGCCAGCAGCCAAGAAGGTTACGAGCAGTACTTC. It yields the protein CASSQEGYEQYF.

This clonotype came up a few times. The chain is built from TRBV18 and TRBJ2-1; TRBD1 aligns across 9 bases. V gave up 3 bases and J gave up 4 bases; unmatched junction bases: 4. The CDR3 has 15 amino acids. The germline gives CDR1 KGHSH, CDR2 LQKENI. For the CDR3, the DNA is TGTGCCAGCTCACCTTCCGGGACAGGGTACAATGAGCAGTTCTTC. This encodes CASSPSGTGYNEQFF.

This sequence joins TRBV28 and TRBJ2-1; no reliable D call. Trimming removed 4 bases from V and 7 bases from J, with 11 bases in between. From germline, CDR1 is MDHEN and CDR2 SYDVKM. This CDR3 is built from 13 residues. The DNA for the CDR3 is TGTGCCAGCAGTTCGTACTTTAGGAATGAGCAGTTCTTC. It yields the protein CASSSYFRNEQFF.

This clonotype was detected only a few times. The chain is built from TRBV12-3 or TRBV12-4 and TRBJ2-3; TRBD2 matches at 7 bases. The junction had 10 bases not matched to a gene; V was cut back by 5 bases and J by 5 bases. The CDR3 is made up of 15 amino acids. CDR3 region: CASSAGLVGIDTQYF. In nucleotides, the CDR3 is TGTGCCAGCAGTGCTGGACTAGTTGGGATAGATACGCAGTATTTT.

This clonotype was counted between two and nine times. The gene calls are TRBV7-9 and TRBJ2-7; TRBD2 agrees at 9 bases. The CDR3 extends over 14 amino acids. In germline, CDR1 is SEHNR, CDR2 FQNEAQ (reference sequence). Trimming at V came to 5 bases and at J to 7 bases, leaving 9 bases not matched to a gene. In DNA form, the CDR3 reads TGTGCCAGCAGCCCATTAGCGGGGGCCTTTGAGCAGTACTTC. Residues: CASSPLAGAFEQYF.

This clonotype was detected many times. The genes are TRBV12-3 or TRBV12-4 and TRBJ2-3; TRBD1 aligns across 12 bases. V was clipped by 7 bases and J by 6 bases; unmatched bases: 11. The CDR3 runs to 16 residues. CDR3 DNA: TGTGCCAGCATCTGGGAACCGGGACAGGGGGCCGATACGCAGTATTTT. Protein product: CASIWEPGQGADTQYF.

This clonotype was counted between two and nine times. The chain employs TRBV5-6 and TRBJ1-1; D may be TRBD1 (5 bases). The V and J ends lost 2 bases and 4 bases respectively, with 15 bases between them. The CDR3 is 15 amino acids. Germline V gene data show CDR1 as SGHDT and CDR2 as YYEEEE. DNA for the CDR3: TGTGCCAGCAGCTTATTACACCAGAGGGGCACTGAAGCTTTCTTT. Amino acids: CASSLLHQRGTEAFF.

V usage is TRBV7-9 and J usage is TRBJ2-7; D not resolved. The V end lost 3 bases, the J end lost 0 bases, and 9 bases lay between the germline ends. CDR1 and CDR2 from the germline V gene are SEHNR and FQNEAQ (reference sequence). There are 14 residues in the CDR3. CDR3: CASSFTDSSYEQYF. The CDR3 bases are TGTGCCAGCAGCTTTACAGATAGCTCCTACGAGCAGTACTTC.

CDR3 sequence: CASSFRASFNQETQYF. CDR3 coding DNA: TGTGCCAGCAGCTTCCGTGCGAGTTTCAACCAAGAGACCCAGTACTTC. The chain carries TRBV5-5 and TRBJ2-5; D not certain. The CDR3 is made up of 16 amino acids. Trimming took off 2 bases at V and 0 bases at J, with 14 bases between the two ends. Germline V gene data show CDR1 as SGHKS and CDR2 as YYEKEE (reference sequence).

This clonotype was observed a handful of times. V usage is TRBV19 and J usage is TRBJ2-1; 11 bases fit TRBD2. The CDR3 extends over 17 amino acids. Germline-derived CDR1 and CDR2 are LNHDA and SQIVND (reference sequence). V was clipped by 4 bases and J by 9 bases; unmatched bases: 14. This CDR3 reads CASSTHTGTSGRAEQFF. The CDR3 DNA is TGTGCCAGTAGTACCCATACCGGGACTAGCGGCCGCGCTGAGCAGTTCTTC.

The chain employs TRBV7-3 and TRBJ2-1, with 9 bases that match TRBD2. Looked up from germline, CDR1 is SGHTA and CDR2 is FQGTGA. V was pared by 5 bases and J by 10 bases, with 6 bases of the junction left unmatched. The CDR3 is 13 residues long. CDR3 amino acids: CASSLGTSREQFF. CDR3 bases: TGTGCCAGCAGCCTAGGGACTAGCAGAGAGCAGTTCTTC. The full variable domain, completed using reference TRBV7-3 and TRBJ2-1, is GAGVSQTPSNKVTEKGKYVELRCDPISGHTALYWYRQSLGQGPEFLIYFQGTGAADDSGLPNDRFFAVRPEGSVSTLKIQRTERGDSAVYLCASSLGTSREQFFGPGTRLTVL.

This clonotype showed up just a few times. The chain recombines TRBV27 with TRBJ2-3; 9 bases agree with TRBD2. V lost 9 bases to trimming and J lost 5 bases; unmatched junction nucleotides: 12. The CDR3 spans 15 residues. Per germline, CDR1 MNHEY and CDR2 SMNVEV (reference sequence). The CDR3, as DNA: TGTGCCAGTGCTAGCGGGACCTCAGGACGAGATACGCAGTATTTT. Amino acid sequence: CASASGTSGRDTQYF.

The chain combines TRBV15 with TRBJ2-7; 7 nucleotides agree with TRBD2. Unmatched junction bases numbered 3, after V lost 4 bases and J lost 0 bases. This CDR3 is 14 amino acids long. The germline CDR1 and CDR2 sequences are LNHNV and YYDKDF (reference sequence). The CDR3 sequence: CATSNRGSSYEQYF. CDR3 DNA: TGTGCCACCAGCAATCGCGGGAGCTCCTACGAGCAGTACTTC.

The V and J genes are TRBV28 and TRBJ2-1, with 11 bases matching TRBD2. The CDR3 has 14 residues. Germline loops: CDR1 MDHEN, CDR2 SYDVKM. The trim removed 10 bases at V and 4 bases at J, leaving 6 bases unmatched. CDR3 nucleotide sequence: TGTGCCACCCAACTAGCGGGGGTTTACAATGAGCAGTTCTTC. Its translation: CATQLAGVYNEQFF.

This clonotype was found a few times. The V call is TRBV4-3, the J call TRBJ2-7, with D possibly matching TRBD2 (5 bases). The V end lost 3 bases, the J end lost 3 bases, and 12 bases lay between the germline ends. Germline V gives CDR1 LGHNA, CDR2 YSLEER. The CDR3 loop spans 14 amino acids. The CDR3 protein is CASSQWERGYEQYF. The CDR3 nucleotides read TGCGCCAGCAGCCAGTGGGAGAGAGGCTACGAGCAGTACTTC.

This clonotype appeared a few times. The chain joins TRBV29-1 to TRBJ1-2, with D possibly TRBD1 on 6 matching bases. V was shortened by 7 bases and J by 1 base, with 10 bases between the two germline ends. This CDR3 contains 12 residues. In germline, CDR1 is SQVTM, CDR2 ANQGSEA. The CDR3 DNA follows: TGCAGCGGGGGGACAAATAACTATGGCTACACCTTC. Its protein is CSGGTNNYGYTF.